Below, 31 T cell receptor beta chains from the same sample are listed, as sequenced in a study of T-cell memory formation after mild COVID-19. TCRdb used MiXCR to reprocess the 5' RACE reads, holding one entry per CDR3 protein. The repertoire holds roughly 240,000 distinct CDR3 sequences, with 15% to 20% as singletons. The sample was PBMCs or a T cell subset sorted from them (not recorded which). The source of these receptors is a man aged 18 to 29 who had mild COVID-19 (a few samples of this study predate the infection). Cell type and time point are not known.

This clonotype was seen once. The chain uses TRBV6-2 or TRBV6-3 and TRBJ2-1; 13 positions match TRBD2. In germline, CDR1 is MNHEY, CDR2 SVGEGT. CDR3 size: 14 residues. V was pared by 6 bases and J by 10 bases, with 6 bases of the junction left unmatched. The DNA of the CDR3 is TGTGCCAGCAGACTAGCGGGGGGGATATGGGAGCAGTTCTTC. This translates into CASRLAGGIWEQFF.

This clonotype was detected ten times or more. J is TRBJ2-1 and V is TRBV7-9; 9 nucleotides agree with TRBD2. The CDR3 spans 15 residues. J lost 2 bases, V lost 5 bases, and 4 bases had no gene match. Per germline, CDR1 SEHNR and CDR2 FQNEAQ (reference sequence). CDR3 DNA: TGTGCCAGCAGCCCCCAGCGGGGGGCCTACAATGAGCAGTTCTTC. It is translated as CASSPQRGAYNEQFF.

V is TRBV6-2 or TRBV6-3 and J is TRBJ2-2, with TRBD2 matching over 9 bases. The CDR3 loop spans 15 amino acids. Germline lookup yields CDR1 MNHEY and CDR2 SVGEGT. With 6 bases clipped from V and 4 bases from J, the junction kept 6 bases outside the gene matches. CDR3 residues: CASRISGRVTGELFF. CDR3 coding DNA: TGTGCCAGCAGGATTAGCGGGAGAGTCACCGGGGAGCTGTTTTTT.

The chain uses TRBV7-2 and TRBJ2-7; D unclear. V was clipped by 1 base and J by 6 bases, with 10 bases between them. This CDR3 is built from 13 residues. CDR1 is SGHTA, CDR2 FQGNSA, per germline. In DNA, the CDR3 is TGTGCCAGCAGCTTAGACATCACAGCCGAGCAGTACTTC. Protein product: CASSLDITAEQYF.

The chain joins TRBV20-1 to TRBJ1-2; a weak D match, TRBD1 (5 bases). This CDR3 comprises 14 residues. Trimming took off 6 bases at V and 2 bases at J, with 16 bases between the two ends. Per the germline V gene, CDR1 is DFQATT and CDR2 is SNEGSKA (reference sequence). In nucleotides, the CDR3 is TGCAGTGCCCCGGACGCAGGGATAAACTATGGCTACACCTTC. It is translated as CSAPDAGINYGYTF.

This sequence joins TRBV18 and TRBJ1-5; 7 nucleotides line up with TRBD1. This CDR3 is built from 13 residues. J was trimmed by 6 bases and V by 2 bases; bases with no gene match: 1. The germline V gene has CDR1 KGHSH and CDR2 LQKENI. The chain's CDR3 is CASSPDRAQPQHF. The CDR3 nucleotides read TGTGCCAGCTCACCAGACAGGGCTCAGCCCCAGCATTTT.

This clonotype was seen a few times. The chain joins TRBV6-2 or TRBV6-3 to TRBJ2-7, with D possibly TRBD2 on 6 matching bases. This CDR3 is 13 amino acids long. The V end lost 7 bases, the J end lost 7 bases, and 17 bases lay between the germline ends. Looked up from germline, CDR1 is MNHEY and CDR2 is SVGEGT. The CDR3 sequence: CASKKEGRWEQYF. CDR3 nucleotides: TGTGCCAGCAAAAAGGAAGGGAGGTGGGAGCAGTACTTC.

The V gene is TRBV7-9, the J gene TRBJ1-1, with D possibly TRBD1 on 5 matching bases. This CDR3 contains 15 residues. CDR1 and CDR2 from the germline V gene are SEHNR and FQNEAQ (reference sequence). The germline V and J ends were trimmed by 5 bases and 7 bases, with 20 bases remaining between them. The CDR3: CASSPGGLLRHEAFF. The CDR3 coding sequence is TGTGCCAGCAGCCCCGGGGGACTTTTGCGACATGAAGCTTTCTTT.

The chain employs TRBV4-3 and TRBJ1-4, with 9 bases that match TRBD1. V lost 4 bases to trimming and J lost 8 bases; unmatched junction nucleotides: 11. The CDR3 is 16 residues long. The germline V gene has CDR1 LGHNA and CDR2 YSLEER. Here the CDR3 reads CASSRRQGEIVEKLFF. In DNA form, the CDR3 reads TGCGCCAGCAGCCGACGACAGGGGGAAATTGTAGAAAAACTGTTTTTT.

A few counts support this clonotype. V usage is TRBV5-4 and J usage is TRBJ2-7; D possibly corresponds to TRBD1 (5 bases). Germline CDR1 SGHNT, CDR2 YYREEE (reference sequence). The CDR3 consists of 12 residues. Between the trimmed V and J ends, which lost 4 bases and 5 bases, there was a span of 10 bases. This CDR3 reads CASSQGANEQYF. The DNA of the CDR3 is TGTGCCAGCAGCCAAGGGGCCAACGAGCAGTACTTC.

This chain joins TRBV7-2 and TRBJ2-2, with D uncertain. CDR3 length: 15 amino acids. Germline V gives CDR1 SGHTA, CDR2 FQGNSA. Trimming left V 3 bases short and J 1 base short, with 9 bases between. CDR3 DNA: TGTGCCAGCAGCTTCGACTCCCAGAACACCGGGGAGCTGTTTTTT. Its translation: CASSFDSQNTGELFF.

CDR3 protein: CASSNSDHNSPLHF. The CDR3 bases are TGTGCCAGCTCAAACAGCGACCATAATTCACCCCTCCACTTT. The chain carries TRBV18 and TRBJ1-6; the D is unclear. Trimming removed 5 bases from V and 5 bases from J, with 10 bases in between. Germline V lookup: CDR1 KGHSH, CDR2 LQKENI. This CDR3 is 14 amino acids long. The entire variable domain, with the rest obtained from reference TRBV18 and TRBJ1-6, is as follows: NAGVMQNPRHLVRRRGQEARLRCSPMKGHSHVYWYRQLPEEGLKFMVYLQKENIIDESGMPKERFSAEFPKEGPSILRIQQVVRGDSAAYFCASSNSDHNSPLHFGNGTRLTVT.

This clonotype has just a few counts. The chain is built from TRBV7-2 and TRBJ1-2; D is unclear. Germline V gene lookup returns CDR1 SGHTA and CDR2 FQGNSA. V was pared by 5 bases and J by 8 bases, with 12 bases between. The CDR3 is 12 residues long. The CDR3 region is CASSPGGRGYTF. DNA for the CDR3: TGTGCCAGCAGCCCCGGAGGGCGAGGCTACACCTTC. Complete variable domain (other parts from reference TRBV7-2 and TRBJ1-2): GAGVSQSPSNKVTEKGKDVELRCDPISGHTALYWYRQSLGQGLEFLIYFQGNSAPDKSGLPSDRFSAERTGGSVSTLTIQRTQQEDSAVYLCASSPGGRGYTFGSGTRLTVV.

This clonotype turned up a few times. The chain couples TRBV12-3 or TRBV12-4 to TRBJ1-1; D remains unclear. The V and J ends lost 1 base and 4 bases respectively, with 13 bases between them. The CDR3 totals 15 residues. The CDR3 nucleotides read TGTGCCAGCAGTTTAGATCTTCCGGGGAGCACTGAAGCTTTCTTT. This codes for CASSLDLPGSTEAFF.

This chain uses TRBV10-1 with TRBJ2-3; D is perhaps TRBD1 or TRBD2 (5 bases each). Trimming removed 4 bases at V and 2 bases at J, with 16 bases between. The CDR3 spans 16 residues. CDR1 and CDR2 from the germline V gene are WNHNN and SYGVQD (reference sequence). This CDR3 is CASSVFSGTDTDTQYF. For the CDR3, the DNA is TGCGCCAGCAGTGTATTCTCCGGGACGGACACAGATACGCAGTATTTT.

This clonotype has more than one count but fewer than ten. The rearrangement links TRBV10-3 to TRBJ1-1, with D tentatively TRBD1 (6 bases). Germline lookup yields CDR1 ENHRY and CDR2 SYGVKD. The CDR3 covers 14 residues. The V and J ends lost 0 bases and 6 bases respectively, with 11 bases between them. The CDR3 sequence: CAISESGRGPEAFF. CDR3 DNA: TGTGCCATCAGTGAGTCTGGCAGGGGCCCTGAAGCTTTCTTT.

The rearrangement links TRBV15 to TRBJ2-3; 8 bases fit TRBD2. In germline, CDR1 is LNHNV, CDR2 YYDKDF (reference sequence). This CDR3 has 17 residues. With 0 bases clipped from V and 2 bases from J, the junction kept 7 bases outside the gene matches. CDR3 coding DNA: TGTGCCACCAGCAGAGATCCGGGGGGGGGCGTCACAGATACGCAGTATTTT. Amino acid sequence: CATSRDPGGGVTDTQYF.

This clonotype has more than one count but fewer than ten. This chain connects TRBV7-3 to TRBJ2-3; D remains unclear. Germline loops: CDR1 SGHTA, CDR2 FQGTGA. The germline V and J ends were trimmed by 3 bases and 2 bases, with 3 bases remaining between them. The CDR3 is 12 residues long. CDR3 loop: CASSFDTDTQYF. In DNA form, the CDR3 reads TGTGCCAGCAGCTTCGACACAGATACGCAGTATTTT.

The chain links TRBV6-2 or TRBV6-3 to TRBJ2-5; 7 bases align to TRBD2. The CDR3 consists of 14 residues. Germline V CDR1 and CDR2: MNHEY, SVGEGT. V was clipped by 4 bases and J by 6 bases; unmatched bases: 8. CDR3 sequence reads: CASSSTRLAQTQYF. The DNA for the CDR3 is TGTGCCAGCAGTTCGACCCGACTAGCACAGACCCAGTACTTC.

The CDR3 region is CASRRSDEQFF. CDR3 in DNA: TGTGCCAGCAGGCGATCGGATGAGCAGTTCTTC. The chain is built from TRBV12-3 or TRBV12-4 and TRBJ2-1; no firm D call. The CDR3 has 11 amino acids. The V and J ends lost 6 bases and 8 bases respectively, with 8 bases between them.

The chain has TRBV5-1 and TRBJ2-3; 11 nucleotides align to TRBD2. The CDR3 length is 14 residues. The germline CDR1 and CDR2 sequences are SGHRS and YFSETQ. V shed 1 base and J 6 bases; nucleotides not matched to a gene: 1. The CDR3 sequence is CASSLRLAGDTQYF. The CDR3 region has the DNA TGCGCCAGCAGCTTGAGACTAGCGGGGGATACGCAGTATTTT.

The chain uses TRBV7-2 and TRBJ2-5; TRBD2 agrees at 7 bases. The trim removed 5 bases at V and 2 bases at J, leaving 2 bases unmatched. This CDR3 is 13 amino acids long. Germline-derived CDR1 and CDR2 are SGHTA and FQGNSA. The CDR3 reads CASSRREQETQYF. The CDR3 region has the DNA TGTGCCAGCAGCCGGCGGGAGCAAGAGACCCAGTACTTC.

Only a few counts were recorded for this clonotype. This rearrangement joins TRBV6-2 or TRBV6-3 to TRBJ2-7; D possibly corresponds to TRBD1 (5 bases). Between the trimmed V and J ends, which lost 5 bases and 0 bases, there was a span of 8 bases. CDR3 length equals 13 residues. CDR1 MNHEY and CDR2 SVGEGT come from the germline V gene. This CDR3 is CASSNRISYEQYV. CDR3 DNA sequence: TGTGCCAGCAGTAACAGGATCTCCTACGAGCAGTACGTC.

The chain combines TRBV20-1 with TRBJ2-3, with D perhaps being TRBD1 or TRBD2 (6 bases each). CDR1 DFQATT and CDR2 SNEGSKA come from the germline V gene (reference sequence). The CDR3 totals 13 residues. Trimming stripped 1 base from V and 4 bases from J, with 9 bases between. The CDR3 loop is CSARVRGPDTQYF. In DNA, the CDR3 is TGCAGTGCTAGAGTTCGGGGGCCAGATACGCAGTATTTT.

The sample holds a few counts of this clonotype. The chain combines TRBV7-2 with TRBJ2-5, with TRBD2 as a possible D gene (6 bases). Trimming pared 3 bases from V and 5 bases from J, leaving 16 bases between. The CDR3 contains 15 residues. Germline loops: CDR1 SGHTA, CDR2 FQGNSA. For the CDR3, the DNA is TGTGCCAGCAGCTTCGTCAGTCAACGGGGGGAGACCCAGTACTTC. Protein: CASSFVSQRGETQYF.

This chain links TRBV7-9 with TRBJ1-1; possible D gene TRBD1, 6 bases. Trimming stripped 1 base from V and 4 bases from J, with 10 bases between. Germline CDR1 and CDR2: SEHNR and FQNEAQ (reference sequence). CDR3 length: 14 residues. The CDR3 nucleotides are TGTGCCAGCAGCTTAGTCAGGGGTAGCACTGAAGCTTTCTTT. It is translated as CASSLVRGSTEAFF.

This sequence joins TRBV4-3 and TRBJ2-1, with 10 bases lining up with TRBD2. The germline CDR1 and CDR2 sequences are LGHNA and YSLEER. The CDR3 has 15 residues. V shed 1 base and J 8 bases; nucleotides not matched to a gene: 5. Here the CDR3 DNA reads TGCGCCAGCAGCCAAGGTTCTAGCGGGGGCTATGAGCAGTTCTTC. Protein product: CASSQGSSGGYEQFF.

This sequence joins TRBV24-1 and TRBJ1-1, with D tentatively TRBD1 (5 bases). The V end lost 3 bases, the J end lost 5 bases, and 9 bases lay between the germline ends. CDR3 length: 13 residues. From germline, CDR1 is KGHDR and CDR2 SFDVKD. Written as DNA, the CDR3 is TGTGCCACCAGTGATCAGGGAGGAACTGAAGCTTTCTTT. Protein sequence: CATSDQGGTEAFF.

This clonotype was observed at least ten times. In DNA, the CDR3 is TGTGCCAGCAGCTTAGAGACAGCCTACGAGCAGTACTTC. Protein sequence: CASSLETAYEQYF. This chain connects TRBV7-6 to TRBJ2-7, with D tentatively TRBD1 (5 bases). The CDR3 spans 13 residues. Germline assignment: CDR1 SGHVS and CDR2 FNYEAQ. Trimming shortened V by 1 base and J by 2 bases, and 6 bases separated the two germline ends. The full variable domain, completed using reference TRBV7-6 and TRBJ2-7, is GAGVSQSPRYKVTKRGQDVALRCDPISGHVSLYWYRQALGQGPEFLTYFNYEAQQDKSGLPNDRFSAERPEGSISTLTIQRTEQRDSAMYRCASSLETAYEQYFGPGTRLTVT.

The sample holds a few counts of this clonotype. The V call is TRBV4-3, the J call TRBJ1-2; possible D gene TRBD1, 5 bases. V lost 1 base to trimming and J lost 8 bases, with 23 bases between them. Looked up from germline, CDR1 is LGHNA and CDR2 is YSLEER. CDR3 length equals 17 residues. The CDR3 spells CASSQGGGTDTVRGYTF. The CDR3 nucleotides are TGCGCCAGCAGCCAAGGCGGGGGAACGGACACAGTAAGGGGCTACACCTTC.

This clonotype has more than one count but fewer than ten. This rearrangement joins TRBV7-2 to TRBJ1-1, with D perhaps TRBD1 (5 bases). Trimming removed 2 bases from V and 4 bases from J, with 11 bases in between. The CDR3 has 14 residues. Germline V gene lookup returns CDR1 SGHTA and CDR2 FQGNSA. The CDR3 DNA is TGTGCCAGCAGCTTACTTCAGGGACGCACTGAAGCTTTCTTT. It yields the protein CASSLLQGRTEAFF. Combining the CDR3 with reference TRBV7-2 and TRBJ1-1 gives the whole variable domain GAGVSQSPSNKVTEKGKDVELRCDPISGHTALYWYRQSLGQGLEFLIYFQGNSAPDKSGLPSDRFSAERTGGSVSTLTIQRTQQEDSAVYLCASSLLQGRTEAFFGQGTRLTVV.